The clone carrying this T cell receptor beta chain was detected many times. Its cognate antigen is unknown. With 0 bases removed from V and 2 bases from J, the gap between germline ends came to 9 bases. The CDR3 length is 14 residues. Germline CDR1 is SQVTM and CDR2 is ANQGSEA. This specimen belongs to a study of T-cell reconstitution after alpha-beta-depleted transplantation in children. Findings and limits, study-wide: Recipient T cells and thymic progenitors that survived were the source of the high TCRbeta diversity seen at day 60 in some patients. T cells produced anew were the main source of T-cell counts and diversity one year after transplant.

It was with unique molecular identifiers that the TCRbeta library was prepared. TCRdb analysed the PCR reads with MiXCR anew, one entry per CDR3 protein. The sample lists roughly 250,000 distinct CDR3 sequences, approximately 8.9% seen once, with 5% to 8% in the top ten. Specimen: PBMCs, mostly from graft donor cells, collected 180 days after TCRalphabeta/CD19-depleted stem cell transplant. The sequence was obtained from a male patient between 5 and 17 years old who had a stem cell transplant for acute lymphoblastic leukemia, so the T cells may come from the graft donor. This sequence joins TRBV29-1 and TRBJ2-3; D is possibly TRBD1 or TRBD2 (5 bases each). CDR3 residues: CSVEERDHTDTQYF. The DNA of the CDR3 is TGCAGCGTTGAAGAGAGGGACCACACAGATACGCAGTATTTT.